These 22 T cell receptor beta chains came from one sample sequenced in a study of tumor-infiltrating lymphocytes in primary liver carcinoma. Taking 20-30 mg of unsorted bulk tissue, the authors co-extracted RNA and DNA. A constant-region primer primed TCR beta cDNA synthesis from 450 to 550 ng of total RNA. What produced the TCR beta libraries was three nested multiplex PCR rounds using slightly modified ARM-PCR. TRBV1-TRBV30 forward primers paired with a C-beta reverse primer were used in the first two PCR rounds, which ran approximately 11 cycles each. From the multiplex PCR reads, TCRdb called clonotypes with MiXCR, one entry per CDR3 protein. Of 50,000 to 60,000 distinct CDR3 sequences listed, around 82% were seen once; the top ten hold 24%. Source material: liver tumor tissue from sampling region 5. Subset reported: tumor region T5, tumor centre. The source of these receptors is a man aged 35 to 55 with primary liver carcinoma and hepatitis B virus infection.

As concerns this clonotype: A junction boundary mismatches the germline segment, possibly from a read error. The chain has TRBV11-2 and TRBJ2-1; 7 nucleotides agree with TRBD2. The CDR3 is made up of 17 amino acids. Germline V gene lookup returns CDR1 SGHAT and CDR2 FQNNGV. DNA of the CDR3: TGTGCCAGCAGCTTAGATAGGGCCGGGGGGTTCTACAATGAGCAGTCCTTC. It is translated as CASSLDRAGGFYNEQSF.

This clonotype is deemed medium-sized. The chain joins TRBV4-3 to TRBJ2-4; the D is unclear. Germline V gene data show CDR1 as LGHNA and CDR2 as YSLEER. CDR3 size: 16 residues. Trimming removed 0 bases at V and 0 bases at J, with 9 bases between. CDR3 DNA: TGCGCCAGCAGCCAAGATGGCAGCCTAGCCAAAAACATTCAGTACTTC. It translates to CASSQDGSLAKNIQYF.

The chain carries TRBV14 and TRBJ1-4; the D is unclear. The ends were cut back, 11 bases at V and 10 bases at J, with 20 bases in the middle. Germline V gene sequence: CDR1 SGHDN, CDR2 FVKESK. This CDR3 contains 13 residues. This CDR3 reads CACTYSFVGKLFF. CDR3 in DNA: TGTGCCTGCACCTACTCCTTCGTAGGAAAACTGTTTTTT.

Remarks on this clonotype: A junction end diverges from the germline sequence, so it may reflect a read error. The chain has TRBV11-1 and TRBJ2-7; D is possibly TRBD2 (6 bases). The V gene's germline CDR1 is SGHAT and CDR2 FQDESV (reference sequence). CDR3 length: 15 amino acids. CDR3 nucleotides: TGTGCCAGCAGCTTAACAGAATCGGGAGAATACGACCAGTACTTC. This gives the protein CASSLTESGEYDQYF.

With regard to this clonotype: One end of the junction is discordant with germline, which a read error may explain. The V call is TRBV6-2 or TRBV6-3, the J call TRBJ2-1; D is unclear. This CDR3 comprises 14 residues. The germline V gene has CDR1 MNHEY and CDR2 SVGEGT. The CDR3, as DNA: TGTCCCAGCAGTTACCTGATAGTTGGAAATGAACAGTTCTTC. It yields the protein CPSSYLIVGNEQFF.

Concerning this clonotype itself: One base away lies a much larger clone, so this may be a sequencing read error. The chain combines TRBV28 with TRBJ2-7, with TRBD1 as a possible D gene (5 bases). Trimming took 5 bases from V and 0 from J, leaving 17 bases between them. CDR1 is MDHEN, CDR2 SYDVKM, per germline. This CDR3 region has 16 residues. In DNA form, the CDR3 reads TGTGCCAGCAGTCCTCGGCGTAGGGGCCGCTCCTACGAGCAGTACTTC. This translates into CASSPRRRGRSYEQYF. The variable domain in full, completed from reference TRBV28 and TRBJ2-7, reads DVKVTQSSRYLVKRTGEKVFLECVQDMDHENMFWYRQDPGLGLRLIYFSYDVKMKEKGDIPEGYSVSREKKERFSLILESASTNQTSMYLCASSPRRRGRSYEQYFGPGTRLTVT.

Points on this clonotype: Because it lacks the conserved phenylalanine or tryptophan at the end, this CDR3 is likely a read error. The V gene is TRBV30, the J gene TRBJ1-5; 12 nucleotides agree with TRBD1. This CDR3 comprises 14 residues. Germline-derived CDR1 and CDR2 are GTSNPN and SVGIG (reference sequence). The CDR3 DNA sequence: TGTCCCTGGAGTGGGACAGGGGGCGGTCAGCCCCAGCATTCT. As protein: CPWSGTGGGQPQHS.

This clonotype came up a few times. The chain joins TRBV2 to TRBJ2-7; no firm D call. CDR3 length: 12 residues. Per the germline V gene, CDR1 is SNHLY and CDR2 is FYNNEI. With 3 bases removed from V and 5 bases from J, the gap between germline ends came to 8 bases. The CDR3 loop reads CASSDQNHEQYF. The DNA of the CDR3 is TGTGCCAGCAGTGACCAGAACCACGAGCAGTACTTC.

A word on this clonotype: The conserved phenylalanine or tryptophan is not found at the CDR3 terminus, so this likely reflects a read error. The chain combines TRBV5-6 with TRBJ1-1; 8 positions agree with TRBD1. The CDR3 sequence is 14 residues long. V lost 0 bases to trimming and J lost 10 bases; unmatched junction nucleotides: 8. Germline assignment: CDR1 SGHDT and CDR2 YYEEEE. In nucleotides, the CDR3 is TGTGCCAGCAGCTTGGCACAGACAGGGGCTGGAGCTTTCCTT. Translated: CASSLAQTGAGAFL.

Of note for this clonotype: The germline gene is not matched at one end of the junction; a read error may be the cause. The chain links TRBV6-6 to TRBJ2-2; the match to TRBD2 covers 8 bases. CDR3 size: 15 residues. In germline, CDR1 is MNHNY, CDR2 SVGAGI (reference sequence). This CDR3 reads CVSSYGGANTGELFF. The DNA for the CDR3 is TGTGTCAGCAGTTACGGGGGGGCGAACACAGGGGAGCTGTTTTTT.

To note about this clonotype: The germline gene is not matched at one end of the junction; a read error may be the cause. The chain employs TRBV11-3 and TRBJ2-1, with unresolved D. The germline CDR1 and CDR2 sequences are SGHNT and YENEEA. The CDR3 has 15 residues. The CDR3 DNA reads TGTGCCAGCAGCTCAAGACAAAGCTCCTACAATGAACAGTTCTTC. Translation gives CASSSRQSSYNEQFF.

Points on this clonotype: A junction end diverges from the germline sequence, so it may reflect a read error. V is TRBV6-1 and J is TRBJ2-1; 9 bases map to TRBD2. CDR1 is MNHNS and CDR2 is SASEGT in the germline V gene. The CDR3 consists of 15 residues. CDR3 sequence reads: CAISEEAGGYNEQIF. For the CDR3, the DNA is TGTGCCATCAGCGAAGAAGCGGGAGGATACAATGAGCAGATCTTC.

The V gene is TRBV5-4, the J gene TRBJ2-2; D unresolved. V lost 4 bases, J lost 7 bases, and 14 bases lay in between. The CDR3 contains 14 residues. Germline CDR1 SGHNT, CDR2 YYREEE (reference sequence). The CDR3: CASSPDSSSGELFF. DNA of the CDR3: TGTGCCAGCAGCCCTGACTCGTCGAGCGGGGAGCTGTTTTTT.

Ten or more counts support this clonotype. Possible read error: a much larger clone is one base away. CDR3 amino acids: CANSQGQSEQYF. The CDR3 bases are TGTGCCAACAGCCAGGGACAGAGCGAGCAGTACTTC. The V and J genes are TRBV7-9 and TRBJ2-7, with TRBD1 matching 7 bases. The CDR3 covers 12 residues. Per germline, CDR1 SEHNR and CDR2 FQNEAQ (reference sequence). The variable domain in full, with the rest retrieved from reference TRBV7-9 and TRBJ2-7, is DTGVSQNPRHKITKRGQNVTFRCDPISEHNRLYWYRQTLGQGPEFLTYFQNEAQLEKSRLLSDRFSAERPKGSFSTLEIQRTEQGDSAMYLCANSQGQSEQYFGPGTRLTVT.

Concerning this clonotype: No conserved phenylalanine or tryptophan is present at the end of the CDR3, so a read error is the likely explanation. The rearrangement links TRBV29-1 to TRBJ1-5; D possibly corresponds to TRBD1 (5 bases). CDR1 is SQVTM, CDR2 ANQGSEA, per germline. CDR3 length: 14 amino acids. DNA for the CDR3: TGCAGCGTTATTCCCGACACCCCGGGGCAGCGCCAGCATTAT. Translation gives CSVIPDTPGQRQHY.

About this clonotype: At one end the junction does not follow the germline gene, possibly because of a read error. This sequence joins TRBV10-2 and TRBJ1-2; possible D gene TRBD1, 5 bases. CDR1 is WSHSY, CDR2 SAAADI, per germline. This CDR3 is built from 14 residues. The CDR3, as DNA: TGCGCCACCAGTGAACATGGGGCAAACTATGGCTACACCTTC. As protein: CATSEHGANYGYTF.

On this clonotype itself: The CDR3 does not end in the conserved phenylalanine or tryptophan, so this is likely a read error. No DNA is shown, since the ends of the CDR3 on it are uncertain; the CDR3 is the one TCRdb lists. The V and J genes are TRBV28 and TRBJ2-7; the DNA was not compared with TRBD2, the D call given in the table. The germline CDR1 and CDR2 sequences are MDHEN and SYDVKM. The CDR3 adds up to 17 amino acids, both ends counted. The CDR3 is CASWGETSGRAGYEQYL.

As regards this clonotype: The CDR3 ends on some other residue instead of the conserved phenylalanine or tryptophan, so this is likely a read error. The rearrangement uses TRBV11-1 and TRBJ2-7, with TRBD2 matching 9 bases. The germline gives CDR1 SGHAT, CDR2 FQDESV (reference sequence). The CDR3 has 15 amino acids. CDR3 residues: CVSSNSGRNTYEQYL. CDR3 bases: TGTGTCAGCAGCAATAGCGGGAGAAATACCTATGAGCAGTACTTA.

In regard to this clonotype: A read error may produce the germline difference seen at one junction end. The chain employs TRBV6-2 or TRBV6-3 and TRBJ1-5; possibly TRBD1 for D (5 bases). The length of the CDR3 is 13 residues. Germline V gene sequence: CDR1 MNHEY, CDR2 SVGEGT. The CDR3 region has the DNA TGTGCCAACAGTTATGACAGCTATCAGCCCCAACATTTT. Translated: CANSYDSYQPQHF.

CDR3 protein: CASSPSVMGDHEQFF. The CDR3 bases are TGTGCCAGCAGCCCCTCAGTAATGGGAGACCATGAGCAGTTCTTC. V is TRBV5-8 and J is TRBJ2-1; TRBD2 might be the D (5 bases). Looked up from germline, CDR1 is SGHTS and CDR2 is YDEGEE. Deletions cut 4 bases from V and 8 bases from J, with 19 bases between. The CDR3 has 15 residues.

A note on this clonotype: The germline gene is not matched at one end of the junction; a read error may be the cause. The J gene is TRBJ1-6, the V gene TRBV6-6; D perhaps matches TRBD1 (6 bases). The length of the CDR3 is 13 residues. Germline V gene sequence: CDR1 MNHNY, CDR2 SVGAGI (reference sequence). The CDR3, as DNA: TGTGCCAGCAGTACGGCAGGGGTTTCGCCCCCCCACTTT. It specifies CASSTAGVSPPHF.

For this clonotype: At one end, the junction sequence differs from germline, possibly due to a read error. The chain has TRBV12-3 or TRBV12-4 and TRBJ2-5, with unresolved D. This CDR3 has 13 residues. The CDR3 nucleotides read TGTGCCAGCAGTTTTGGGATACAAGAGACACAGTACTTC. The encoded protein is CASSFGIQETQYF.